The next 4 T cell receptor beta chains were all read from a single sample in a study of T cells in Graves' hyperthyroidism and ophthalmopathy. Amplified TCR beta CDR3 regions came from RNA transcripts. When the TCR CDR3 underwent first-round RT-PCR, the HTBI primer set was used. TCRdb reprocessed the multiplex PCR reads via MiXCR and lists one record per CDR3 protein. The sample comprises around 250,000 distinct CDR3 sequences, approximately 24% of which are singletons, and about 40% rests with the top ten. The sample was blood. The source is a woman in her thirties or forties with Graves' ophthalmopathy.

This clonotype was seen repeatedly, ten times or more. V is TRBV7-2 and J is TRBJ2-5; D unresolved. Per germline, CDR1 SGHTA and CDR2 FQGNSA. Trimming took off 2 bases at V and 2 bases at J, with 15 bases between the two ends. This CDR3 has 16 residues. The CDR3 spells CASSLFRSSVQETQYF. The CDR3 coding sequence is TGTGCCAGCAGCTTATTTCGTAGTTCGGTGCAAGAGACCCAGTACTTC.

This clonotype came up many times. This chain connects TRBV30 to TRBJ2-7; D may be TRBD1 or TRBD2 (7 bases each). CDR3 length equals 14 residues. V was cut by 2 bases and J by 6 bases, with 17 bases left in between. Germline V CDR1 and CDR2: GTSNPN, SVGIG (reference sequence). The chain's CDR3 is CAWSLWEGAGEQYF. Written as DNA, the CDR3 is TGTGCCTGGAGTCTCTGGGAGGGGGCCGGCGAGCAGTACTTC. Together with reference TRBV30 and TRBJ2-7, the CDR3 gives the full variable domain: SQTIHQWPATLVQPVGSPLSLECTVEGTSNPNLYWYRQAAGRGLQLLFYSVGIGQISSEVPQNLSASRPQDRQFILSSKKLLLSDSGFYLCAWSLWEGAGEQYFGPGTRLTVT.

This clonotype appeared many times. V is TRBV7-8 and J is TRBJ2-1, with D tentatively TRBD2 (6 bases). V shed 4 bases and J shed 8 bases, with 12 bases lying between them. This CDR3 has 13 residues. Germline values: CDR1 SGHVS, CDR2 FQNEAQ. The CDR3 spells CASSSHSGYEQFF. The CDR3 DNA is TGTGCCAGCAGCTCCCATAGCGGTTATGAGCAGTTCTTC.

In this sample, this clonotype turned up a few times. This chain joins TRBV12-3 or TRBV12-4 and TRBJ2-7, with D unclear. The V end lost 1 base, the J end lost 7 bases, and 8 bases lay between the germline ends. This CDR3 spans 12 amino acids. CDR3 sequence: CASSLEIGEQYF. DNA of the CDR3: TGTGCCAGCAGTTTAGAGATCGGTGAGCAGTACTTC.